These T cell receptor beta chains were read from a single sample in a study of T cell clonotyping in hematopoietic cell transplantation. This table comes from immunoSEQ multiplex PCR, and its TCRdb copy is limited to in-frame clones, with some not included. This table has 35,000 to 45,000 clones, 85% to 95% appearing once. The specimen was peripheral blood mononuclear cells, collected before stem cell transplant. These receptors were obtained from a man aged 35-49 years with chronic myeloid leukemia. Some clones in this sample may be carry-over from other donors' samples. CDR3s include the opening cysteine and the closing phenylalanine or tryptophan. The D gene is left open where the match is weak. The listing skips clone size in some rows; elsewhere it reads once, few, many or a size class.

cdr3_nt cdr3_aa j_call d_call v_call clone_size
TGTGCCAGCACCCCGAGGAGCTATGGCTACACCTTC CASTPRSYGYTF TRBJ1-2 . TRBV7-2 .
TGTGCCATCAGTGAGACCCGGACTAGCGGGGGGGTATACGAGCAGTACTTC CAISETRTSGGVYEQYF TRBJ2-7 TRBD2 TRBV10-3 .
TGTGCCGCCGGGCAGGGACCGTCCTACGAGCAGTACTTC CAAGQGPSYEQYF TRBJ2-7 . TRBV2 .
TGTGCCAGTAGTCGGGACGTCTATGGCTACACCTTC CASSRDVYGYTF TRBJ1-2 . TRBV19 .
TGTGCCAGCAGCTTGGATCTGTTAGGCACTGAAGCTTTCTTT CASSLDLLGTEAFF TRBJ1-1 . TRBV7-9 .
TGCAGCGTGGGGCAAAGACAGGGCTATGAGCAGTTCTTC CSVGQRQGYEQFF TRBJ2-1 TRBD1 TRBV29-1 .
TGTGCCATCAGTCTGTCCAGGGACAGCTCTGGAAACACCATATATTTT CAISLSRDSSGNTIYF TRBJ1-3 TRBD1 TRBV10-3 .
TGTGCCAGCTATAAAGGGGGATACAATCAGCCCCAGCATTTT CASYKGGYNQPQHF TRBJ1-5 . TRBV7-3 .
TGTGCCAGCAGTGAGGCTAGCGGGGGAGGGACAGATACGCAGTATTTT CASSEASGGGTDTQYF TRBJ2-3 TRBD2 TRBV6-4 few
TGTGCCAGCAGCCTCGGGACAGTTTCTAACTATGGCTACACCTTC CASSLGTVSNYGYTF TRBJ1-2 TRBD1 TRBV11-3 .
TGTGCCAGCAGCTCCAAAGACCGAGCGGGGGAGCAGTACTTC CASSSKDRAGEQYF TRBJ2-7 TRBD2 TRBV5-4 .
TGTGCCAGCAGTTCCAAGGGGTCCGCTAACTATGGCTACACCTTC CASSSKGSANYGYTF TRBJ1-2 . TRBV28 .
TGCTCCGGAGGGGGACTAGCGGGGGGACCGAACACCGGGGAGCTGTTTTTT CSGGGLAGGPNTGELFF TRBJ2-2 TRBD2 TRBV7-9 .
TGTGCCAGCAGTTTGGGGCGAGGGGCCGCCACGGAGACCCAGTACTTC CASSLGRGAATETQYF TRBJ2-5 . TRBV28 .
TGTGCCAGCACCCAGATAGCGGGGGCTTTCCCCTCCTACGAGCAGTACTTC CASTQIAGAFPSYEQYF TRBJ2-7 TRBD2 TRBV4-2 .
TGTGCCAGCAGCAGGACAGGGTTTGGTGAAAAACTGTTTTTT CASSRTGFGEKLFF TRBJ1-4 TRBD1 TRBV7-9 .
TGCGCCAGCAGCCAAGGGGCAGGGGATTATAATTCACCCCTCCACTTT CASSQGAGDYNSPLHF TRBJ1-6 . TRBV4-3 .
TGTGCCAGCAGTGAATTTGGGGGGAACACTGAAGCTTTCTTT CASSEFGGNTEAFF TRBJ1-1 . TRBV6-1 once
TGTGCCAGCAGCTTAGCGTGGGACCGAGAGACCCAGTACTTC CASSLAWDRETQYF TRBJ2-5 . TRBV7-2 once
TGTGCCAGCAGTACGGGACAGGGCTACACTGAAGCTTTCTTT CASSTGQGYTEAFF TRBJ1-1 TRBD1 TRBV6-5 .